These 7 T cell receptor beta chains were all obtained from the same sample, sequenced in a study of shared clonotypes between healthy human individuals. Libraries were prepared by immunoSEQ multiplex PCR; TCRdb keeps only in-frame clonotypes and omits some of them. In the table there are around 500,000 clones, approximately 80% of which are singletons. The sample taken for sequencing was PBMCs. The receptor source for this set is a woman in her thirties or forties in good health. Some clones in this sample may be carry-over from other donors' samples.

The V gene is TRBV4-1, the J gene TRBJ2-7; D could derive from TRBD1 or TRBD2 (5 bases each). CDR1 MGHRA and CDR2 YSYEKL come from the germline V gene. The CDR3 is 18 residues long. Trimming cost V 0 bases and J 0 bases, with 18 bases left between them. The CDR3 loop is CASSQDRSMGVISYEQYF. The CDR3 bases are TGCGCCAGCAGCCAAGATAGGAGCATGGGGGTGATCTCCTACGAGCAGTACTTC.

The J gene is TRBJ2-5, the V gene TRBV10-3; D is perhaps TRBD2 (6 bases). This CDR3 spans 13 amino acids. V lost 6 bases and J lost 2, with 10 bases in between. CDR1 and CDR2 from the germline V gene are ENHRY and SYGVKD. The CDR3 sequence is CAISGGEQETQYF. CDR3 coding DNA: TGTGCCATCAGCGGAGGGGAGCAAGAGACCCAGTACTTC.

This clone appeared once. The V gene is TRBV5-1, the J gene TRBJ2-7; D is tentatively TRBD1 or TRBD2 (5 bases each). The CDR3 consists of 16 residues. CDR1 and CDR2 (germline): SGHRS, YFSETQ. V was cut by 2 bases and J by 3 bases, with 18 bases left in between. The CDR3 DNA is TGCGCCAGCAGCTTTGGGGTCGGGGACCAGCGCTACGAGCAGTACTTC. Its protein is CASSFGVGDQRYEQYF. Using reference TRBV5-1 and TRBJ2-7 for the parts outside the CDR3, the full variable domain is KAGVTQTPRYLIKTRGQQVTLSCSPISGHRSVSWYQQTPGQGLQFLFEYFSETQRNKGNFPGRFSGRQFSNSRSEMNVSTLELGDSALYLCASSFGVGDQRYEQYFGPGTRLTVT.

The gene calls are TRBV5-1 and TRBJ1-4; D is possibly TRBD1 (5 bases). CDR3 length equals 14 residues. The ends were cut back, 5 bases at V and 5 bases at J, with 13 bases in the middle. Germline CDR1 is SGHRS and CDR2 is YFSETQ. The CDR3 region has the DNA TGCGCCAGCAGGCGAGACAGCGGGAATGAAAAACTGTTTTTT. Amino acid sequence: CASRRDSGNEKLFF.

This chain links TRBV5-1 with TRBJ2-3; D not resolved. The CDR3 length is 12 residues. The V gene lost 0 bases and the J gene lost 6 bases, with 5 bases spanning the gap. Germline V gene lookup returns CDR1 SGHRS and CDR2 YFSETQ. The CDR3 nucleotides read TGCGCCAGCAGCTTGGAGGCGGATACGCAGTATTTT. Its translation: CASSLEADTQYF.

The sample holds a few counts of this clone. This chain connects TRBV15 to TRBJ2-2; D gene unclear. Per germline, CDR1 LNHNV and CDR2 YYDKDF (reference sequence). The CDR3 totals 14 residues. The V gene lost 0 bases and the J gene lost 10 bases, with 12 bases spanning the gap. The CDR3 sequence is CATSRESRQEELFF. In DNA form, the CDR3 reads TGTGCCACCAGCAGAGAATCTCGGCAGGAGGAGCTGTTTTTT.

The chain uses TRBV18 and TRBJ1-1; D unresolved. The CDR3 loop spans 13 amino acids. V was pared by 3 bases and J by 5 bases, with 10 bases between. Germline-derived CDR1 and CDR2 are KGHSH and LQKENI. For the CDR3, the DNA is TGTGCCAGCTCACCCCGGACGGGGACTGAAGCTTTCTTT. Translation gives CASSPRTGTEAFF.